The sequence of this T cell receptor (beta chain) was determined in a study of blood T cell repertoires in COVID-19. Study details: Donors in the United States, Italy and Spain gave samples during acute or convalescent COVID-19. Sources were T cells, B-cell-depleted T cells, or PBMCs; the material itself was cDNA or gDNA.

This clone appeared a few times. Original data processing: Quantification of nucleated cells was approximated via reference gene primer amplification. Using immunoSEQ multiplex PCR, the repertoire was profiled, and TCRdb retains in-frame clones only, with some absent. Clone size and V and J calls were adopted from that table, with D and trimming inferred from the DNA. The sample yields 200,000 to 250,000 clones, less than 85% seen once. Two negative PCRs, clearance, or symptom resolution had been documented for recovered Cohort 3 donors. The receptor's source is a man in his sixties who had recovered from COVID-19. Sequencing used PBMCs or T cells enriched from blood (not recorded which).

The CDR3: CASSPPTSGGARFYEQYF. The DNA for the CDR3 is TGCGCCAGCAGCCCTCCAACTAGCGGGGGGGCCCGGTTCTACGAGCAGTACTTC. The chain has TRBV4-3 and TRBJ2-7; 13 bases match TRBD2. V gave up 4 bases and J gave up 3 bases; unmatched junction bases: 12. The germline V gene has CDR1 LGHNA and CDR2 YSLEER. The CDR3 runs to 18 residues.